Each of the 28 T cell receptor beta chains below was sequenced from the same sample in a study of CD8 T cells in ankylosing spondylitis (TCRdb year 2017). Library generation was performed with 5' RACE. Sequenced on an Illumina HiSeq 2500. Clones were called with MiXCR by TCRdb after fastp trimmed the public reads at Q25, and only in-frame beta chains were retained. One record per CDR3 amino acid sequence lists the most common genes and DNA. The sample table holds about 340,000 distinct CDR3 sequences, of which about 14% were seen once. The top ten hold roughly 0.99% of the sample. Sequences were obtained from blood, either unsorted or a sorted T cell fraction (not recorded which). All receptors derive from a male donor with ankylosing spondylitis or in good health (not recorded which).

A remark on this clonotype: This likely comes from a read error, as the CDR3 has no conserved phenylalanine or tryptophan at its end. The rearrangement links TRBV27 to TRBJ2-2; D possibly corresponds to TRBD1 (6 bases). The CDR3 contains 13 residues. The V gene lost 3 bases and the J gene lost 6 bases, with 8 bases spanning the gap. Germline lookup yields CDR1 MNHEY and CDR2 SMNVEV (reference sequence). CDR3 residues: CASSFRGPGELFL. In nucleotides, the CDR3 is TGTGCCAGCAGTTTCAGGGGTCCCGGGGAGCTGTTTCTT.

V and J are TRBV20-1 and TRBJ2-7; 7 nucleotides match TRBD2. Germline lookup yields CDR1 DFQATT and CDR2 SNEGSKA (reference sequence). V shed 1 base, J shed 4 bases, and the junction held 7 bases outside the gene matches. The CDR3 consists of 14 residues. Written as DNA, the CDR3 is TGCAGTGCTAGAGGCGAGGGAGGGCCGTACGAGCAGTACTTC. As protein: CSARGEGGPYEQYF.

This clonotype was detected a few times. This chain connects TRBV4-1 to TRBJ2-7, with 9 bases identical to TRBD2. The CDR3 is made up of 16 amino acids. Germline lookup yields CDR1 MGHRA and CDR2 YSYEKL. J was trimmed by 5 bases and V by 0 bases; bases with no gene match: 8. The CDR3 loop reads CASSQEGSGRRNEQYF. The CDR3 DNA reads TGCGCCAGCAGCCAAGAGGGGAGCGGGAGGAGGAACGAGCAGTACTTC.

The genes are TRBV3-1 and TRBJ1-1, with D perhaps matching TRBD1 (5 bases). Germline CDR1 reads LGHDT; CDR2 reads YNNKEL (reference sequence). This CDR3 contains 14 residues. The V end was cut by 1 base, the J end by 4 bases, with 10 bases between. CDR3 in amino acids: CASSQAGGTTEAFF. CDR3 bases: TGTGCCAGCAGCCAAGCTGGGGGGACCACTGAAGCTTTCTTT.

Details on this clonotype: One end of the junction is discordant with germline, which a read error may explain. This rearrangement joins TRBV27 to TRBJ2-3; the match to TRBD2 covers 9 bases. Germline CDR1 and CDR2: MNHEY and SMNVEV (reference sequence). CDR3 length: 16 residues. The CDR3 region is CASSSGRLAGRDTQNF. As DNA, the CDR3 is TGTGCCAGCAGTTCCGGACGGCTAGCGGGAAGGGATACGCAGAATTTT.

The chain has TRBV12-5 and TRBJ2-5; D possibly corresponds to TRBD2 (7 bases). The CDR3 extends over 16 amino acids. Looked up from germline, CDR1 is LGHNT and CDR2 is FRNRAP. The germline V and J ends were trimmed by 3 bases and 1 base, with 15 bases remaining between them. The CDR3 sequence: CASGLRGGILQETQYF. CDR3 DNA: TGTGCTAGTGGTTTAAGGGGGGGTATACTCCAAGAGACCCAGTACTTC. The whole variable domain, filled in from reference TRBV12-5 and TRBJ2-5, reads DARVTQTPRHKVTEMGQEVTMRCQPILGHNTVFWYRQTMMQGLELLAYFRNRAPLDDSGMPKDRFSAEMPDATLATLKIQPSEPRDSAVYFCASGLRGGILQETQYFGPGTRLLVL.

The sample holds a few counts of this clonotype. V and J are TRBV20-1 and TRBJ2-2, with TRBD1 identical over 8 bases. J lost 5 bases, V lost 5 bases, and 7 bases had no gene match. The CDR3 runs 14 residues. CDR1 and CDR2 from the germline V gene are DFQATT and SNEGSKA (reference sequence). This chain's CDR3 is CSAWTGSDTGELFF. The DNA for the CDR3 is TGCAGTGCTTGGACAGGGAGTGATACCGGGGAGCTGTTTTTT.

This clonotype came up a few times. The chain combines TRBV11-3 with TRBJ1-1; D remains unclear. Between the trimmed V and J ends, which lost 4 bases and 3 bases, there was a span of 9 bases. The CDR3 contains 13 residues. In germline, CDR1 is SGHNT, CDR2 YENEEA. The CDR3: CASSSSIDTEAFF. CDR3 nucleotide sequence: TGTGCCAGCAGCTCGAGTATTGACACTGAAGCTTTCTTT.

This chain links TRBV3-1 with TRBJ1-2; possibly TRBD1 for D (5 bases). The CDR3 is 16 amino acids. Per the germline V gene, CDR1 is LGHDT and CDR2 is YNNKEL (reference sequence). V was clipped by 5 bases and J by 8 bases, with 24 bases between them. In DNA form, the CDR3 reads TGTGCCAGCAGCTCTCTCTCAGGAGGGACCCTGGGCGGCTACACCTTC. Translated: CASSSLSGGTLGGYTF.

In its sample, this clonotype was seen a few times. The CDR3: CASSQEGAGNTIYF. The CDR3 nucleotides read TGCGCCAGCAGCCAGGAAGGGGCTGGAAACACCATATATTTT. V and J are TRBV5-1 and TRBJ1-3, with a possible D match to TRBD1 (5 bases). Germline CDR1 reads SGHRS; CDR2 reads YFSETQ. The V and J ends lost 4 bases and 2 bases respectively, with 10 bases between them. The CDR3 runs to 14 residues.

This clonotype appeared a few times. The chain uses TRBV5-1 and TRBJ2-1, with D maybe TRBD2 (6 bases). The CDR3 length is 13 residues. V shed 2 bases and J shed 6 bases, with 9 bases lying between them. CDR1 and CDR2 from the germline V gene are SGHRS and YFSETQ. The CDR3: CASSFAGPNEQFF. CDR3 sequence (DNA): TGCGCCAGCAGCTTTGCGGGACCCAATGAGCAGTTCTTC. The variable domain in full, completed from reference TRBV5-1 and TRBJ2-1, reads KAGVTQTPRYLIKTRGQQVTLSCSPISGHRSVSWYQQTPGQGLQFLFEYFSETQRNKGNFPGRFSGRQFSNSRSEMNVSTLELGDSALYLCASSFAGPNEQFFGPGTRLTVL.

This clonotype has just a few counts. The rearrangement uses TRBV6-1 and TRBJ1-2, with 9 bases fitting TRBD1. CDR3 length: 15 amino acids. V was clipped by 5 bases and J by 5 bases; unmatched bases: 9. From germline, CDR1 is MNHNS and CDR2 SASEGT. In DNA, the CDR3 is TGTGCCAGCAGTAGGAGCGGGACAGGGTCTTATGGCTACACCTTC. Residues: CASSRSGTGSYGYTF.

This sequence joins TRBV12-3 or TRBV12-4 and TRBJ1-1; 9 nucleotides align to TRBD1. This CDR3 has 14 amino acids. The ends lost 6 bases at V and 4 bases at J; junction bases unmatched: 6. The CDR3 here is CASRETGGSTEAFF. The CDR3 nucleotides read TGTGCCAGCAGGGAGACAGGGGGTAGCACTGAAGCTTTCTTT.

This clonotype was detected a few times. The chain links TRBV10-2 to TRBJ2-1; 15 nucleotides align to TRBD2. CDR3 length equals 15 residues. Germline CDR1 and CDR2: WSHSY and SAAADI. Trimming removed 0 bases from V and 9 bases from J; junction bases left unmatched: 0. In nucleotides, the CDR3 is TGCGCCAGCAGTGAGTCGGGACTAGCGGGGGGTGAGCAGTTCTTC. This gives the protein CASSESGLAGGEQFF.

This clonotype was counted many times. The rearrangement uses TRBV5-1 and TRBJ2-5; no reliable D call. The germline V and J ends were trimmed by 4 bases and 2 bases, with 9 bases remaining between them. Per the germline V gene, CDR1 is SGHRS and CDR2 is YFSETQ. This CDR3 contains 13 residues. The CDR3 coding sequence is TGCGCCAGCAGCCCCCTAAATCAAGAGACCCAGTACTTC. This translates into CASSPLNQETQYF.

The chain joins TRBV5-5 to TRBJ2-1; 9 nucleotides match TRBD1. The length of the CDR3 is 15 residues. Germline CDR1 and CDR2: SGHKS and YYEKEE (reference sequence). Germline trimming cut 4 bases from V and 7 bases from J; bases unmatched to any gene: 9. In DNA, the CDR3 is TGTGCCAGCAGCCGATTAGGGACAGGGTGGAATGAGCAGTTCTTC. Translating it yields CASSRLGTGWNEQFF.

The chain recombines TRBV5-1 with TRBJ2-1; D unresolved. Germline CDR1 reads SGHRS; CDR2 reads YFSETQ. V lost 4 bases and J lost 10, with 9 bases in between. There are 11 residues in the CDR3. The CDR3 loop reads CASSRWGEQFF. The CDR3 DNA follows: TGCGCCAGCAGCCGATGGGGAGAGCAGTTCTTC.

In its sample, this clonotype was seen a few times. This sequence joins TRBV20-1 and TRBJ2-3; D possibly corresponds to TRBD2 (6 bases). The V end was cut by 1 base, the J end by 0 bases, with 11 bases between. In germline, CDR1 is DFQATT, CDR2 SNEGSKA (reference sequence). The CDR3 runs to 15 residues. CDR3 sequence: CSARVGGTSTDTQYF. CDR3 DNA: TGCAGTGCTAGAGTTGGGGGGACTAGCACAGATACGCAGTATTTT.

This clonotype was observed a handful of times. This chain connects TRBV20-1 to TRBJ2-3; D is perhaps TRBD2 (6 bases). This CDR3 region has 14 residues. Germline loops: CDR1 DFQATT, CDR2 SNEGSKA (reference sequence). V was cut by 3 bases and J by 2 bases, with 12 bases left in between. CDR3 region: CSASSGDSTDTQYF. The CDR3 nucleotides read TGCAGTGCTAGCTCGGGGGACTCCACAGATACGCAGTATTTT.

The chain is built from TRBV3-1 and TRBJ2-1; no clear D gene. The CDR3 runs to 16 residues. Trimming pared 4 bases from V and 0 bases from J, leaving 13 bases between. Per germline, CDR1 LGHDT and CDR2 YNNKEL (reference sequence). CDR3 nucleotides: TGTGCCAGCAGCCTAATTTCGGGTACCTCCTACAATGAGCAGTTCTTC. It is translated as CASSLISGTSYNEQFF.

The chain is built from TRBV7-9 and TRBJ2-1; D is unresolved. Looked up from germline, CDR1 is SEHNR and CDR2 is FQNEAQ (reference sequence). V shed 5 bases and J shed 0 bases, with 17 bases lying between them. The CDR3 has 17 residues. This CDR3 reads CASSATLSRSSYNEQFF. CDR3 DNA: TGTGCCAGCAGCGCTACCCTTTCCCGAAGCTCCTACAATGAGCAGTTCTTC.

This clonotype showed up just a few times. V gene TRBV2 combines with J gene TRBJ2-1; 11 bases are a match to TRBD2. V trimming: 7 bases; J trimming: 9 bases; junction bases outside the gene matches: 8. The length of the CDR3 is 14 residues. In germline, CDR1 is SNHLY, CDR2 FYNNEI. Here the CDR3 reads CASTGLAGRGEQFF. In DNA, the CDR3 is TGTGCCAGCACAGGACTAGCGGGCCGCGGTGAGCAGTTCTTC. The full variable domain, in which reference TRBV2 and TRBJ2-1 provide the parts outside the CDR3, is EPEVTQTPSHQVTQMGQEVILRCVPISNHLYFYWYRQILGQKVEFLVSFYNNEISEKSEIFDDQFSVERPDGSNFTLKIRSTKLEDSAMYFCASTGLAGRGEQFFGPGTRLTVL.

The V call is TRBV7-9, the J call TRBJ1-4; no reliable D call. Germline V lookup: CDR1 SEHNR, CDR2 FQNEAQ (reference sequence). Trimming took 5 bases from V and 7 from J, leaving 5 bases between them. The CDR3 contains 11 residues. The CDR3 DNA reads TGTGCCAGCAGCCGTACTGAAAAACTGTTTTTT. Translation gives CASSRTEKLFF.

There are many counts of this clonotype. The chain employs TRBV27 and TRBJ1-1; possible D gene TRBD1, 5 bases. V lost 5 bases to trimming and J lost 4 bases, with 11 bases between them. Germline V gives CDR1 MNHEY, CDR2 SMNVEV (reference sequence). This CDR3 has 13 residues. CDR3 sequence reads: CASSTRGFTEAFF. As DNA, the CDR3 is TGTGCCAGCAGTACTAGGGGTTTCACTGAAGCTTTCTTT.

The chain joins TRBV7-2 to TRBJ2-5, with a weak D call TRBD2 (6 bases). The CDR3 is 14 amino acids. The germline gives CDR1 SGHTA, CDR2 FQGNSA. Trimming stripped 4 bases from V and 4 bases from J, with 13 bases between. CDR3: CASSWGGTGETQYF. The CDR3 DNA reads as TGTGCCAGCAGCTGGGGCGGGACGGGAGAGACCCAGTACTTC.

This clonotype was observed a handful of times. The gene calls are TRBV7-2 and TRBJ1-2; a possible D gene is TRBD1 (6 bases). The CDR3 extends over 11 amino acids. V lost 11 bases to trimming and J lost 8 bases, with 15 bases between them. The V gene's germline CDR1 is SGHTA and CDR2 FQGNSA. The CDR3 nucleotides are TGTGCCTCCCGACAGGTCTTCGGCTACACCTTC. Translation: CASRQVFGYTF.

This clonotype appeared a few times. CDR3 sequence reads: CASSTTGSRQTQYF. In DNA form, the CDR3 reads TGTGCCAGTAGTACAACCGGGTCTCGGCAGACCCAGTACTTC. J is TRBJ2-5 and V is TRBV19; no clear D gene. Looked up from germline, CDR1 is LNHDA and CDR2 is SQIVND (reference sequence). V was shortened by 4 bases and J by 6 bases, with 15 bases between the two germline ends. The CDR3 sequence is 14 residues long.

This clonotype was counted many times. This rearrangement joins TRBV19 to TRBJ2-5; D gene unclear. The CDR3 has 13 residues. Germline lookup yields CDR1 LNHDA and CDR2 SQIVND (reference sequence). Trimming cost V 4 bases and J 1 base, with 7 bases left between them. The CDR3 region is CASSTSLQETQYF. Here the CDR3 DNA reads TGTGCCAGTAGTACCTCCCTCCAAGAGACCCAGTACTTC.